These 31 T cell receptor beta chains were sequenced from one sample in a study of T-cell reconstitution after alpha-beta-depleted transplantation in children. During its preparation, the TCRbeta library received unique molecular identifiers. TCRdb called the PCR reads again in MiXCR, with one record for every CDR3 protein. Of roughly 200,000 distinct CDR3 sequences listed, roughly 11% are singletons. The source was PBMCs, collected before TCRalphabeta/CD19-depleted stem cell transplant. Receptor source: a child under three years old with acute myeloid leukemia, due to receive a stem cell transplant.

In this sample, this clonotype turned up a few times. The chain couples TRBV11-2 to TRBJ2-2, with 10 nucleotides matching TRBD2. With V trimmed by 5 bases and J by 6 bases, 9 bases remained unmatched. This CDR3 is 16 amino acids long. Germline loops: CDR1 SGHAT, CDR2 FQNNGV. The CDR3 DNA is TGTGCCAGCAGCCACACCGGGACTAGCGATGCCGGGGAGCTGTTTTTT. Its protein is CASSHTGTSDAGELFF.

This clonotype has ten or more counts. The CDR3 coding sequence is TGTGCCAGCAGCCAAGCTAGGTTCAACACCGGGGAGCTGTTTTTT. Translating it yields CASSQARFNTGELFF. The genes are TRBV14 and TRBJ2-2; D call uncertain. The CDR3 runs 15 residues. V lost 1 base and J lost 2, with 8 bases in between. Germline CDR1 reads SGHDN; CDR2 reads FVKESK. The full variable domain, completed using reference TRBV14 and TRBJ2-2, is EAGVTQFPSHSVIEKGQTVTLRCDPISGHDNLYWYRRVMGKEIKFLLHFVKESKQDESGMPNNRFLAERTGGTYSTLKVQPAELEDSGVYFCASSQARFNTGELFFGEGSRLTVL.

This clonotype was counted ten times or more. The chain links TRBV20-1 to TRBJ1-4, with D possibly matching TRBD1 (6 bases). V was trimmed by 6 bases and J by 6 bases, leaving 14 bases between them. CDR1 and CDR2 (germline): DFQATT, SNEGSKA (reference sequence). The CDR3 runs 13 residues. As DNA, the CDR3 is TGCAGTGCCGACCCCAGGGGCGATGAAAAACTGTTTTTT. Protein: CSADPRGDEKLFF.

This clonotype was found many times. V gene TRBV7-9 combines with J gene TRBJ1-2; 10 bases map to TRBD1. This CDR3 region has 12 residues. The V segment lost 3 bases and the J segment 10 bases; nucleotides outside the gene matches: 2. Germline-derived CDR1 and CDR2 are SEHNR and FQNEAQ (reference sequence). CDR3 sequence reads: CASSLDRGIYTF. The CDR3 bases are TGTGCCAGCAGCTTGGACAGGGGGATCTACACCTTC.

The sample holds many counts of this clonotype. The J gene is TRBJ1-4, the V gene TRBV7-2, with 7 bases aligning to TRBD1. The V segment lost 5 bases and the J segment 5 bases; nucleotides outside the gene matches: 8. CDR1 is SGHTA and CDR2 is FQGNSA in the germline V gene. CDR3 length: 15 residues. The CDR3 region is CASSVTTGTNEKLFF. CDR3 coding DNA: TGTGCCAGCAGCGTTACGACAGGGACGAATGAAAAACTGTTTTTT.

This clonotype was seen ten or more times. The chain combines TRBV7-6 with TRBJ2-1; D could derive from TRBD1 or TRBD2 (6 bases each). Trimming stripped 1 base from V and 4 bases from J, with 14 bases between. This CDR3 has 16 residues. From germline, CDR1 is SGHVS and CDR2 FNYEAQ. CDR3 protein: CASSLEAGHGYNEQFF. The CDR3 DNA reads TGTGCCAGCAGCTTAGAGGCGGGACATGGGTACAATGAGCAGTTCTTC.

The rearrangement joins TRBV11-2 to TRBJ1-4; D gene ambiguous. CDR1 and CDR2 from the germline V gene are SGHAT and FQNNGV. V was shortened by 5 bases and J by 4 bases, with 8 bases between the two germline ends. The CDR3 sequence is 13 residues long. CDR3 DNA: TGTGCCAGCAGCCCGTGGTTTAATGAAAAACTGTTTTTT. Translation: CASSPWFNEKLFF.

This clonotype was observed many times. The J gene is TRBJ2-2, the V gene TRBV20-1; D gene uncertain. V gave up 1 base and J gave up 0 bases, with 6 bases separating them. This CDR3 is 14 amino acids long. The germline gives CDR1 DFQATT, CDR2 SNEGSKA (reference sequence). CDR3 DNA: TGCAGTGCTAGAGCCAGTTCGAACACCGGGGAGCTGTTTTTT. It specifies CSARASSNTGELFF.

This clonotype was seen many times. This rearrangement joins TRBV7-9 to TRBJ2-7; 8 nucleotides agree with TRBD2. This CDR3 comprises 14 residues. V dropped 5 bases and J dropped 6; count of bases not matched to a gene: 9. Germline V lookup: CDR1 SEHNR, CDR2 FQNEAQ (reference sequence). The CDR3 protein is CASSPGTSFGEQYF. In DNA form, the CDR3 reads TGTGCCAGCAGCCCCGGGACTAGTTTCGGCGAGCAGTACTTC.

This clonotype was seen ten or more times. The CDR3 DNA reads TGTGCCAGCAGTCACGGGGGGCTCGGCAATCAGCCCCAGCATTTT. Translation gives CASSHGGLGNQPQHF. The J gene is TRBJ1-5, the V gene TRBV28; weak D call: TRBD1 (6 bases). Germline V gives CDR1 MDHEN, CDR2 SYDVKM. The CDR3 runs 15 residues. V was trimmed by 5 bases and J by 2 bases, leaving 13 bases between them. Looking up the rest from reference TRBV28 and TRBJ1-5 gives the full variable domain: DVKVTQSSRYLVKRTGEKVFLECVQDMDHENMFWYRQDPGLGLRLIYFSYDVKMKEKGDIPEGYSVSREKKERFSLILESASTNQTSMYLCASSHGGLGNQPQHFGDGTRLSIL.

The sample holds many counts of this clonotype. This chain joins TRBV5-5 and TRBJ2-7; 9 bases agree with TRBD2. CDR1 and CDR2 from the germline V gene are SGHKS and YYEKEE (reference sequence). The CDR3 is made up of 14 amino acids. With 1 base clipped from V and 3 bases from J, the junction kept 2 bases outside the gene matches. CDR3 nucleotides: TGTGCCAGCAGCTTGACTAGCGGGTTCTACGAGCAGTACTTC. It specifies CASSLTSGFYEQYF.

The CDR3 DNA reads as TGTGCCAGTAGAGCTACCGGGGAGCTGTTTTTT. Translation: CASRATGELFF. The V gene is TRBV19, the J gene TRBJ2-2; no reliable D call. The CDR3 spans 11 residues. Germline CDR1 reads LNHDA; CDR2 reads SQIVND (reference sequence). Trimming left V 6 bases short and J 5 bases short, with 4 bases between.

This clonotype occurred many times. One junction end does not reproduce the germline sequence, and a read error may be involved. The chain has TRBV19 and TRBJ2-1; 9 nucleotides agree with TRBD2. The CDR3 length is 12 residues. Germline values: CDR1 LNHDA, CDR2 SQIVND (reference sequence). The CDR3 loop reads CASSIGGSGSVF. DNA for the CDR3: TGTGCCAGTAGTATAGGGGGTAGCGGGAGTGTCTTC.

This clonotype was detected many times. This rearrangement joins TRBV20-1 to TRBJ2-2; D is possibly TRBD2 (6 bases). Germline V gene sequence: CDR1 DFQATT, CDR2 SNEGSKA (reference sequence). Trimming removed 0 bases at V and 3 bases at J, with 14 bases between. The CDR3 loop spans 16 amino acids. This chain's CDR3 is CSAREFGRGDTGELFF. The CDR3 bases are TGCAGTGCTAGAGAGTTTGGGCGGGGAGACACCGGGGAGCTGTTTTTT.

This clonotype was seen a handful of times. J is TRBJ2-1 and V is TRBV10-3, with D uncertain. Germline V lookup: CDR1 ENHRY, CDR2 SYGVKD. The CDR3 loop spans 12 amino acids. With 4 bases removed from V and 5 bases from J, the gap between germline ends came to 6 bases. The CDR3 loop is CAISGPHNEQFF. The DNA of the CDR3 is TGTGCCATCAGTGGCCCCCACAATGAGCAGTTCTTC.

In this sample, this clonotype turned up a few times. The chain couples TRBV9 to TRBJ2-1; tentative D call: TRBD2 (6 bases). The V and J ends lost 0 bases and 5 bases respectively, with 9 bases between them. Germline-derived CDR1 and CDR2 are SGDLS and YYNGEE. The CDR3 runs 14 residues. This chain's CDR3 is CASSVGVADNEQFF. The CDR3 nucleotides read TGTGCCAGCAGCGTAGGAGTAGCGGACAATGAGCAGTTCTTC.

This clonotype was seen repeatedly, ten times or more. The chain links TRBV3-1 to TRBJ2-1; no definite D call. CDR3 size: 14 residues. Looked up from germline, CDR1 is LGHDT and CDR2 is YNNKEL (reference sequence). V lost 2 bases, J lost 8 bases, and 13 bases lay in between. In nucleotides, the CDR3 is TGTGCCAGCAGCCAAATGTTAACTTTGGATGAGCAGTTCTTC. It is translated as CASSQMLTLDEQFF.

Many counts were recorded for this clonotype. The chain carries TRBV6-5 and TRBJ1-1; 9 bases map to TRBD1. The V and J ends lost 4 bases and 1 base, in that order; junction bases with no gene match: 10. The CDR3 is 17 amino acids. CDR1 is MNHEY, CDR2 SVGAGI, per germline. The CDR3 DNA sequence: TGTGCCAGCAGTTTTCGACAGGGGGGCCTGGGGAACACTGAAGCTTTCTTT. Its protein is CASSFRQGGLGNTEAFF.

About this clonotype itself: This could be a read error, since a much larger clone is one nucleotide away. The conserved phenylalanine or tryptophan is not found at the CDR3 terminus, so this likely reflects a read error. The chain uses TRBV11-1 and TRBJ2-5; the match to TRBD2 covers 8 bases. The CDR3 contains 13 residues. CDR1 is SGHAT and CDR2 is FQDESV in the germline V gene (reference sequence). V was clipped by 5 bases and J by 4 bases; unmatched bases: 3. CDR3 coding DNA: TGTGCCAGCAGCCTTAGCGGGACAGAGACCCAGTACTTG. Amino acid sequence: CASSLSGTETQYL.

This clonotype was recorded a few times. The chain recombines TRBV2 with TRBJ2-3; no firm D call. Trimming took 0 bases from V and 7 from J, leaving 11 bases between them. Germline V gene sequence: CDR1 SNHLY, CDR2 FYNNEI. The CDR3 totals 14 residues. For the CDR3, the DNA is TGTGCCAGCAGTGAAGCGCTTCGACGGAATACGCAGTATTTT. It yields the protein CASSEALRRNTQYF.

This clonotype occurred many times. CDR3 protein: CASSPGTIQETQYF. The CDR3 DNA follows: TGCGCCAGCAGCCCTGGGACTATACAAGAGACCCAGTACTTC. The chain recombines TRBV5-1 with TRBJ2-5, with 7 bases lining up with TRBD2. Germline CDR1 reads SGHRS; CDR2 reads YFSETQ. Losses at the gene ends were 4 bases for V and 2 bases for J; bases not matched to a gene: 5. The CDR3 runs 14 residues.

This clonotype was picked up many times. This chain joins TRBV20-1 and TRBJ2-1; the match to TRBD2 covers 12 bases. The germline gives CDR1 DFQATT, CDR2 SNEGSKA (reference sequence). J gave up 9 bases and V 6 bases, and 9 bases lay outside the gene matches. The length of the CDR3 is 14 residues. The CDR3 sequence: CSARDTSGRTEQFF. The CDR3 DNA reads as TGCAGTGCCAGGGATACTAGCGGGAGGACTGAGCAGTTCTTC.

This clonotype was observed a handful of times. V gene TRBV7-9 combines with J gene TRBJ2-5; no reliable D call. Trimming pared 3 bases from V and 7 bases from J, leaving 12 bases between. Germline values: CDR1 SEHNR, CDR2 FQNEAQ (reference sequence). This CDR3 comprises 13 residues. This chain's CDR3 is CASSFDPLGTQYF. CDR3 sequence (DNA): TGTGCCAGCAGCTTTGACCCGTTAGGGACCCAGTACTTC.

In this sample, this clonotype turned up many times. V gene TRBV25-1 combines with J gene TRBJ2-7, with D possibly matching TRBD2 (6 bases). The CDR3 is made up of 14 amino acids. Germline V gives CDR1 MGHDK, CDR2 SYGVNS. Trimming left V 4 bases short and J 1 base short, with 11 bases between. CDR3 residues: CASSAGLSSYEQYF. CDR3 in DNA: TGTGCCAGCAGTGCGGGACTCAGTTCCTACGAGCAGTACTTC.

This clonotype occurred many times. The V call is TRBV10-3, the J call TRBJ1-2; unclear D gene. V was pared by 9 bases and J by 3 bases, with 14 bases between. The CDR3 is 13 residues long. Germline lookup yields CDR1 ENHRY and CDR2 SYGVKD. CDR3 in DNA: TGTGCCATGGTTCACAGCGGGCACTATGGCTACACCTTC. Translation: CAMVHSGHYGYTF.

This clonotype showed up many times. This rearrangement joins TRBV12-3 or TRBV12-4 to TRBJ2-1; TRBD2 is a possible D gene (6 bases). Deletions cut 7 bases from V and 5 bases from J, with 15 bases between. This CDR3 spans 14 amino acids. The CDR3 loop is CASKALAYNNEQFF. The CDR3 DNA sequence: TGTGCCAGCAAGGCGCTAGCGTACAACAATGAGCAGTTCTTC.

This clonotype showed up many times. The chain couples TRBV5-1 to TRBJ2-7, with D unclear. The CDR3 covers 14 residues. Germline loops: CDR1 SGHRS, CDR2 YFSETQ. Trimming removed 4 bases from V and 2 bases from J, with 13 bases in between. This CDR3 reads CASSPDTSTYEQYF. CDR3 nucleotides: TGCGCCAGCAGCCCCGACACATCAACCTACGAGCAGTACTTC.

In its sample, this clonotype was seen many times. The chain employs TRBV5-6 and TRBJ1-1; possibly TRBD1 for D (6 bases). Trimming cost V 4 bases and J 7 bases, with 17 bases left between them. Germline V CDR1 and CDR2: SGHDT, YYEEEE. This CDR3 is 14 amino acids long. The CDR3: CASSLQGIQDEAFF. CDR3 DNA sequence: TGTGCCAGCAGCCTCCAGGGGATACAGGATGAAGCTTTCTTT.

This clonotype was seen many times. The rearrangement links TRBV20-1 to TRBJ1-4, with D uncertain. The CDR3 spans 13 residues. Trimming took off 0 bases at V and 4 bases at J, with 6 bases between the two ends. Germline-derived CDR1 and CDR2 are DFQATT and SNEGSKA (reference sequence). CDR3 residues: CSARDPSNEKLFF. The CDR3 DNA follows: TGCAGTGCTAGAGATCCCAGTAATGAAAAACTGTTTTTT.

The gene calls are TRBV7-3 and TRBJ2-1; TRBD2 aligns across 7 bases. Germline CDR1 is SGHTA and CDR2 is FQGTGA. Trimming removed 5 bases from V and 0 bases from J; junction bases left unmatched: 7. The CDR3 loop spans 16 amino acids. CDR3 DNA sequence: TGTGCCAGCAGCCTTTATCGGACTAGCTCCTACAATGAGCAGTTCTTC. Translating it yields CASSLYRTSSYNEQFF.

This clonotype has more than one count but fewer than ten. The chain recombines TRBV29-1 with TRBJ1-1; 9 bases agree with TRBD1. CDR3 length: 13 amino acids. Looked up from germline, CDR1 is SQVTM and CDR2 is ANQGSEA. The ends lost 5 bases at V and 2 bases at J; junction bases unmatched: 3. The CDR3 loop reads CSVQTGGNTEAFF. CDR3 sequence (DNA): TGCAGCGTTCAGACAGGGGGAAACACTGAAGCTTTCTTT.